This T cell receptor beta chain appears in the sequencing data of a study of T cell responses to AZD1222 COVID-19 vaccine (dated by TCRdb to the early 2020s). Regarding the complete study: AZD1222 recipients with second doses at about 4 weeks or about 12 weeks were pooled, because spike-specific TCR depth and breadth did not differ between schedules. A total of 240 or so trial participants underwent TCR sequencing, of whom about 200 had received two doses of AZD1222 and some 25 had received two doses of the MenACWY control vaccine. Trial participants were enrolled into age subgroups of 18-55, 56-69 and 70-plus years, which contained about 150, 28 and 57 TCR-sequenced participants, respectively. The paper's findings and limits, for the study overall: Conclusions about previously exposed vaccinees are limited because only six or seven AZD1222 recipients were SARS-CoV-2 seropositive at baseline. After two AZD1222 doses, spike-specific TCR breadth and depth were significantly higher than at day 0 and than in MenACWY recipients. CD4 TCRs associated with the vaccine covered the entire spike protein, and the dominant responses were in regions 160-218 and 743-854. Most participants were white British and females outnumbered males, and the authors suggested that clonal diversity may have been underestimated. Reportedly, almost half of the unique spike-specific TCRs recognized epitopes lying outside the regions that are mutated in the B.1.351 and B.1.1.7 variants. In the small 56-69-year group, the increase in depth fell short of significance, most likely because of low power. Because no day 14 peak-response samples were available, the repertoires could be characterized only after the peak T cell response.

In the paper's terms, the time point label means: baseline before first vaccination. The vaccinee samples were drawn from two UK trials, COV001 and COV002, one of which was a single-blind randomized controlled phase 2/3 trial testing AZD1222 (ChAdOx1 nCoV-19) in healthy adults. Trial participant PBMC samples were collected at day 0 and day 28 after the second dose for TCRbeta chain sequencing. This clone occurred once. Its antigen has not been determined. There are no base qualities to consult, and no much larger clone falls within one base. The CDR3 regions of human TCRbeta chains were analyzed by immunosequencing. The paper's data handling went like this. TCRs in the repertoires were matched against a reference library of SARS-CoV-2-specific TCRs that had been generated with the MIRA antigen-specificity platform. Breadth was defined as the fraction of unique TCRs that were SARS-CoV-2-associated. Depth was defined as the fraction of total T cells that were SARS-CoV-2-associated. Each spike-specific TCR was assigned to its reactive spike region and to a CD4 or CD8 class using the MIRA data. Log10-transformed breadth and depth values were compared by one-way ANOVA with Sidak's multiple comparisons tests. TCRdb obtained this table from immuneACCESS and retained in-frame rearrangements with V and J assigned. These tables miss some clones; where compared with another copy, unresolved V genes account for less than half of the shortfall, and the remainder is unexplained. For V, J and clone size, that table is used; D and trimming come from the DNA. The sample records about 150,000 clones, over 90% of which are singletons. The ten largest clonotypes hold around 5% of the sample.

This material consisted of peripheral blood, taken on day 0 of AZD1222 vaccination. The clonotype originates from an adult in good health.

The nucleotide sequence reads as follows: TGTGCCAGCAGCTTCTACACGTCCAGCTTAGCCGGGGAGCTGTTTTTT. This encodes CASSFYTSSLAGELFF. The rearrangement joined TRBV13 to TRBJ2-2, with the D gene too uncertain to name. V is clipped by 3 bases and J by 6 bases, and the sequence between their germline boundaries is 17 bases long. The CDR3 runs 16 residues from the cysteine to the phenylalanine. The only DNA kept is the CDR3, 48 bases in frame from the first base. The germline V gene encodes CDR1 PRHDT and CDR2 FYEKMQ (reference sequence).